This TCR beta chain emerged from a study of CD8+ T cells in alopecia areata. Study-wide background: Each day, treated patients took oral tofacitinib twice, at 5 to 10 mg per dose. The duration of tofacitinib was 6 to 18 months, with 6 months off drug afterward. The study, taken as a whole, reports: Whereas mice showed it more clearly, TCR sharing across patients was murkier, possibly because of HLA. Lesional scalp exceeded normal scalp in clonality, especially in alopecia totalis/universalis.

V was clipped by 3 bases and J by 5 bases; unmatched bases: 14. Germline-derived CDR1 and CDR2 are SGHTA and FQGNSA. The CDR3 extends over 18 amino acids. This clone has a count of ten or more. The antigen is not known. cDNA prepared by RNA extraction and subsequent reverse transcription served as the template for sequencing. Only in-frame clones appear in the TCRdb table, and some are missing; sequencing was by immunoSEQ multiplex PCR. The sample contains some 120,000 clones, 50% to 60% of which appear only once. The V call is TRBV7-2, the J call TRBJ2-3, with 10 bases aligning to TRBD2. This receptor was identified in a human donor with alopecia areata. The specimen comprised CD4+ T cells sorted from blood, sampled at week 0. The CDR3 coding sequence is TGTGCCAGCAGCTTTTTTCCTAGGATAGCGGGGGGTAAAGATACGCAGTATTTT. Translated, it gives CASSFFPRIAGGKDTQYF.